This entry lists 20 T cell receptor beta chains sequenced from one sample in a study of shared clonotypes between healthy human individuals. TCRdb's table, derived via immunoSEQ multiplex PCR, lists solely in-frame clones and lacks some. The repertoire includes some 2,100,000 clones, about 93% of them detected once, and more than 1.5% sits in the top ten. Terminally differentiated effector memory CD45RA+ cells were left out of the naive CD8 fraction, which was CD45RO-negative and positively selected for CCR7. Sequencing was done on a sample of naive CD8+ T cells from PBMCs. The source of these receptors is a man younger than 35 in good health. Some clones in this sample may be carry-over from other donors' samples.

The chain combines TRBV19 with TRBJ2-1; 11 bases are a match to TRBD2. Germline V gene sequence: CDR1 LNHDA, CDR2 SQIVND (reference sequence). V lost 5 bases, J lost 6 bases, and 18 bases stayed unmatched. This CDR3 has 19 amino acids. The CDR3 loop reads CASSRGTTSGRSLFNEQFF. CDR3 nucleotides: TGTGCCAGTAGTCGCGGAACCACTAGCGGGAGAAGTTTATTCAATGAGCAGTTCTTC. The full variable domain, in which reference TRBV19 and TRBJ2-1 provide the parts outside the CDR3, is DGGITQSPKYLFRKEGQNVTLSCEQNLNHDAMYWYRQDPGQGLRLIYYSQIVNDFQKGDIAEGYSVSREKKESFPLTVTSAQKNPTAFYLCASSRGTTSGRSLFNEQFFGPGTRLTVL.

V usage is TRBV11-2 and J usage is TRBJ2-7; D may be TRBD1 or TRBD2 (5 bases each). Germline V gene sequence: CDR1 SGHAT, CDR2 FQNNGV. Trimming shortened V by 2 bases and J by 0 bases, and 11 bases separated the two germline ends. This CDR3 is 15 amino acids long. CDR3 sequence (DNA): TGTGCCAGCAGCTTATGGGACCTAATCTCCTACGAGCAGTACTTC. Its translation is CASSLWDLISYEQYF.

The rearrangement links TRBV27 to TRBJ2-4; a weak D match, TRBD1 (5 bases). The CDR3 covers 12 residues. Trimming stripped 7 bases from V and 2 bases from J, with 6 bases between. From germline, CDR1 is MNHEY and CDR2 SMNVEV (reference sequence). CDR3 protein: CASKGPKNIQYF. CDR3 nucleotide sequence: TGTGCCAGCAAGGGGCCCAAAAACATTCAGTACTTC.

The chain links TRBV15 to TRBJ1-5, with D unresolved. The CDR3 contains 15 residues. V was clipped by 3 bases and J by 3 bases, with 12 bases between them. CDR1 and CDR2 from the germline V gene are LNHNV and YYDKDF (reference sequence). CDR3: CATSSLGIDNQPQHF. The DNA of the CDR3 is TGTGCCACCAGCAGTCTGGGGATCGACAATCAGCCCCAGCATTTT.

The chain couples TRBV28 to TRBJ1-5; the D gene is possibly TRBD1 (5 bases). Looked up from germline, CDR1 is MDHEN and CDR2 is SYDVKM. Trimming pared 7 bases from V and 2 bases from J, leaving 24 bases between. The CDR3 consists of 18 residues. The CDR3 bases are TGTGCCAGCATTCCAATAGGTGGTGGGGCTCTTGGCAATCAGCCCCAGCATTTT. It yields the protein CASIPIGGGALGNQPQHF.

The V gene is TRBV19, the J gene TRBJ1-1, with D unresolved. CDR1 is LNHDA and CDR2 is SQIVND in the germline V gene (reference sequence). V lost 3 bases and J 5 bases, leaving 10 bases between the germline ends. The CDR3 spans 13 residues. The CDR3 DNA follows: TGTGCCAGTAGTATCGGGGAGTTAACTGAAGCTTTCTTT. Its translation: CASSIGELTEAFF.

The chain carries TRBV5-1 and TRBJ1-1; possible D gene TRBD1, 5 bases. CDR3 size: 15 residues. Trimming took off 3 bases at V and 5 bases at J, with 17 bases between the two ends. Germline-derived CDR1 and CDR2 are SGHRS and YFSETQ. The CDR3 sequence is CASSSSTRVGTEAFF. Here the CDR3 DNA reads TGCGCCAGCAGCTCGTCCACCAGGGTGGGAACTGAAGCTTTCTTT.

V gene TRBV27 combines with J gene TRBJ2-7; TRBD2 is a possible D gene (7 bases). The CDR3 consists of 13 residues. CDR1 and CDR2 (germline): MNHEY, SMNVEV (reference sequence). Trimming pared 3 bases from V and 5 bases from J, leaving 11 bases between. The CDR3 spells CASSFWGGNEQYF. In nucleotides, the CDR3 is TGTGCCAGCAGTTTTTGGGGGGGCAACGAGCAGTACTTC.

The CDR3 region is CARTKPRGARVNEKLFF. In DNA, the CDR3 is TGCGCCAGAACGAAACCCCGGGGGGCTCGGGTTAATGAAAAACTGTTTTTT. The chain has TRBV10-1 and TRBJ1-4; D might be TRBD1 (6 bases). V lost 9 bases and J 4 bases, leaving 24 bases between the germline ends. CDR1 and CDR2 from the germline V gene are WNHNN and SYGVQD (reference sequence). This CDR3 has 17 amino acids.

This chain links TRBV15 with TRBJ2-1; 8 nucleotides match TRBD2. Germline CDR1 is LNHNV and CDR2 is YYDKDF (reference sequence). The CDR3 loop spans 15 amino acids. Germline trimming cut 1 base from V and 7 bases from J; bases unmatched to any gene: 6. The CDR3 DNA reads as TGTGCCACCAGCAGAGGCCGGGAGGGCCGAAATGAGCAGTTCTTC. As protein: CATSRGREGRNEQFF.

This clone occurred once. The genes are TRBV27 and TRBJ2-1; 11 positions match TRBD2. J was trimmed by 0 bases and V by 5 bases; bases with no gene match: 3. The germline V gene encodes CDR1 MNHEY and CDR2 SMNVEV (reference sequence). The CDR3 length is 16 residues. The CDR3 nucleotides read TGTGCCAGCAGTACCACTAGCGGGAGCTCCTACAATGAGCAGTTCTTC. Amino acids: CASSTTSGSSYNEQFF.

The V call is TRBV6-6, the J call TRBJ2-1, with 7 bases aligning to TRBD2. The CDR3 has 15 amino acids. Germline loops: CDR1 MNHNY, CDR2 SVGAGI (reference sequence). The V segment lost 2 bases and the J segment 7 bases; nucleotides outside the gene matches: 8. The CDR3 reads CASSYTGLDSNEQFF. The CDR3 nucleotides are TGTGCCAGCAGTTACACCGGACTAGATTCGAATGAGCAGTTCTTC.

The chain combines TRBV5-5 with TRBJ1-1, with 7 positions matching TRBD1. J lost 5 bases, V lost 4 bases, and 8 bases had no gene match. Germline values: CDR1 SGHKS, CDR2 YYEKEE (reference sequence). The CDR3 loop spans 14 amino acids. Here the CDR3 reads CASSANRGRTEAFF. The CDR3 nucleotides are TGTGCCAGCAGCGCGAACAGGGGCCGAACTGAAGCTTTCTTT. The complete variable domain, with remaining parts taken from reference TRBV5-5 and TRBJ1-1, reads DAGVTQSPTHLIKTRGQQVTLRCSPISGHKSVSWYQQVLGQGPQFIFQYYEKEERGRGNFPDRFSARQFPNYSSELNVNALLLGDSALYLCASSANRGRTEAFFGQGTRLTVV.

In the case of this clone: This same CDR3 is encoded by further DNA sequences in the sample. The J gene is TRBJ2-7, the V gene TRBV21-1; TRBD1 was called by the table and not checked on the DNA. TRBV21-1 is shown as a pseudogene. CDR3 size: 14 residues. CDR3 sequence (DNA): TGTGCCAGCAGCAAAGGCCCACATCCCTACGAGCAGTACTTC. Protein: CASSKGPHPYEQYF.

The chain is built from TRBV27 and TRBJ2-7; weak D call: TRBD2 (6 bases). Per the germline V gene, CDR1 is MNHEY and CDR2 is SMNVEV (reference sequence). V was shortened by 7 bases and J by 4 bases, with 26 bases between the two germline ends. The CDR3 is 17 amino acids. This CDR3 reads CASIALRAGSGKYEQYF. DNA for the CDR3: TGTGCCAGCATTGCCCTCCGGGCCGGGAGCGGAAAATACGAGCAGTACTTC.

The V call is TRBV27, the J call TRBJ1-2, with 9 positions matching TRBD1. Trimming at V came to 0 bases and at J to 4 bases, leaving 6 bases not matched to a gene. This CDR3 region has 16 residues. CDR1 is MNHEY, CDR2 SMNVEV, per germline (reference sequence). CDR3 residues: CASSLSWDRVGYGYTF. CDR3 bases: TGTGCCAGCAGTTTATCGTGGGACAGGGTTGGCTATGGCTACACCTTC.

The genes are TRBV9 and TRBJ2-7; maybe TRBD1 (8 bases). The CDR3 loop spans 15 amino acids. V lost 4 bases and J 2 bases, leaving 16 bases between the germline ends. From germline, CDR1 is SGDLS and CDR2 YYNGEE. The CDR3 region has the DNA TGTGCCAGCAGCCCCCAGGGGGCGGGGGCCTACGAGCAGTACTTC. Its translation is CASSPQGAGAYEQYF.

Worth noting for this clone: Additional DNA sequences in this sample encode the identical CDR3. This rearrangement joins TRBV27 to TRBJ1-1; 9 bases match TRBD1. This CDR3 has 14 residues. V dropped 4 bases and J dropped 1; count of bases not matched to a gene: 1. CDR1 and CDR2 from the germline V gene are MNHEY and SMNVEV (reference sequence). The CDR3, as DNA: TGTGCCAGCAGTTGGGACAGGGAGAACACTGAAGCTTTCTTT. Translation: CASSWDRENTEAFF.

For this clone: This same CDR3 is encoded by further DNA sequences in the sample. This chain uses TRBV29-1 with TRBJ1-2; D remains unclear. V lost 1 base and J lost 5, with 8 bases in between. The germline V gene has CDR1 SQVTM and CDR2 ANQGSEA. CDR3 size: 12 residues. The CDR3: CSVEGGFYGYTF. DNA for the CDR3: TGCAGCGTTGAAGGGGGATTTTATGGCTACACCTTC.

As DNA, the CDR3 is TGTGCCAGCAGCTTAGCGACAGCCCGGCGTGAGCAGTTCTTC. Amino acids: CASSLATARREQFF. V is TRBV7-8 and J is TRBJ2-1, with D possibly being TRBD1 (5 bases). CDR1 is SGHVS, CDR2 FQNEAQ, per germline. V lost 0 bases and J 9 bases, leaving 12 bases between the germline ends. CDR3 size: 14 residues. Drawing the rest from reference TRBV7-8 and TRBJ2-1, the complete variable domain is GAGVSQSPRYKVAKRGQDVALRCDPISGHVSLFWYQQALGQGPEFLTYFQNEAQLDKSGLPSDRFFAERPEGSVSTLKIQRTQQEDSAVYLCASSLATARREQFFGPGTRLTVL.